This T cell receptor (beta chain) was observed in a study of shared clonotypes between healthy human individuals. This clone was detected only once. The antigen is not known. Each subset's genomic DNA was split evenly across several immunoSEQ plates. TCRdb's copy holds only in-frame clones and misses some; the assay was immunoSEQ multiplex PCR. This sample has a few hundred thousand clones, with around 86% found just once. Overall study results and limits: Shared clonotypes: about 5% naive CD4, around 3.5% naive CD8, less than 2.5% memory CD4, 0.4% memory CD8.

CDR3 size: 16 residues. With 1 base removed from V and 11 bases from J, the gap between germline ends came to 18 bases. Germline CDR1 is SGHAT and CDR2 is FQNNGV. The chain carries TRBV11-2 and TRBJ1-6; perhaps TRBD1 as D (6 bases). The TCR originated in a man younger than 35 in good health. The sample taken for sequencing was memory CD8+ T cells sorted from blood. Regarding subset: CD45RO+ cells pooled with CCR7-negative TemRA cells. The CDR3 coding sequence is TGTGCCAGCAGCTTAGTGAGGGGACGGGGGCGGCCACCCCTCCACTTT. Its protein product is CASSLVRGRGRPPLHF. Full variable domain (outside the CDR3, taken from reference TRBV11-2 and TRBJ1-6): EAGVAQSPRYKIIEKRQSVAFWCNPISGHATLYWYQQILGQGPKLLIQFQNNGVVDDSQLPKDRFSAERLKGVDSTLKIQPAKLEDSAVYLCASSLVRGRGRPPLHFGNGTRLTVT.